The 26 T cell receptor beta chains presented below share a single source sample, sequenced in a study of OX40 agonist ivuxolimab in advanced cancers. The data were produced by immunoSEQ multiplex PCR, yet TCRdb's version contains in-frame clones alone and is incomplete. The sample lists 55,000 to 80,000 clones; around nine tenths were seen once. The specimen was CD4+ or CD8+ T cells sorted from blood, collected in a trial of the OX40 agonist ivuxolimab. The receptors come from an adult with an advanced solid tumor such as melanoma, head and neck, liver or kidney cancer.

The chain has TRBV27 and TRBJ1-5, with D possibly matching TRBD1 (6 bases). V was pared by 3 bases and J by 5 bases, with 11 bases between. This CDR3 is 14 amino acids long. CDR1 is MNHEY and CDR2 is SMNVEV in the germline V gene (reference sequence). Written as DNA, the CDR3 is TGTGCCAGCAGTTTCGTTTCAGGGGATCAGCCCCAGCATTTT. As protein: CASSFVSGDQPQHF.

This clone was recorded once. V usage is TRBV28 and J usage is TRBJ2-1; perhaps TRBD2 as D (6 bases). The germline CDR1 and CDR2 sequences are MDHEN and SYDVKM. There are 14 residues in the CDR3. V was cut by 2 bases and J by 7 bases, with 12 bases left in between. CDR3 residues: CASSLRELRNEQFF. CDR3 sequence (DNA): TGTGCCAGCAGTTTACGGGAGTTAAGAAATGAGCAGTTCTTC.

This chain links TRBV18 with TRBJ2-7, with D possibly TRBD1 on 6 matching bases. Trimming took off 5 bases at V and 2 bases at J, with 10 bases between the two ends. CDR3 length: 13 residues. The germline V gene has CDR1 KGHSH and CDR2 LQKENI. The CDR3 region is CASSAGTPYEQYF. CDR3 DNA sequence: TGTGCCAGCTCAGCCGGGACACCCTACGAGCAGTACTTC.

CDR3 protein: CASSFGDYGTQYF. The CDR3, as DNA: TGTGCCAGCAGTTTCGGAGACTACGGTACGCAGTATTTT. The gene calls are TRBV28 and TRBJ2-3; a weak D match, TRBD2 (5 bases). The V gene's germline CDR1 is MDHEN and CDR2 SYDVKM. V lost 3 bases and J 8 bases, leaving 12 bases between the germline ends. This CDR3 has 13 residues.

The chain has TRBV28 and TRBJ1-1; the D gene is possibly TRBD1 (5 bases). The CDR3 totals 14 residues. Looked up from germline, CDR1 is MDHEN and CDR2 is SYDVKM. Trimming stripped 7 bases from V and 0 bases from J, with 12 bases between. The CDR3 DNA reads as TGTGCCAGCACAAGGGGCGGCTTGAACACTGAAGCTTTCTTT. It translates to CASTRGGLNTEAFF.

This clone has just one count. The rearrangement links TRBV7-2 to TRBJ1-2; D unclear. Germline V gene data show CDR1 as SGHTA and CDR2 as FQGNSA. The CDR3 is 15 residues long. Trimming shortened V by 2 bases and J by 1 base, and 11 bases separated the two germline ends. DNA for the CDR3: TGTGCCAGCAGCTTATCTTCCGTGGGTAACTATGGCTACACCTTC. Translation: CASSLSSVGNYGYTF. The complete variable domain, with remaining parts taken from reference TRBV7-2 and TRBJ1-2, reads GAGVSQSPSNKVTEKGKDVELRCDPISGHTALYWYRQSLGQGLEFLIYFQGNSAPDKSGLPSDRFSAERTGGSVSTLTIQRTQQEDSAVYLCASSLSSVGNYGYTFGSGTRLTVV.

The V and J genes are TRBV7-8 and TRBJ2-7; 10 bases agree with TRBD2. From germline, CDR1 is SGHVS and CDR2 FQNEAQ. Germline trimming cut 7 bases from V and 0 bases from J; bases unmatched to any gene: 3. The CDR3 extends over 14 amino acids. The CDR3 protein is CASKSSGSSYEQYF. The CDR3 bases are TGTGCCAGCAAATCTAGCGGGAGCTCCTACGAGCAGTACTTC.

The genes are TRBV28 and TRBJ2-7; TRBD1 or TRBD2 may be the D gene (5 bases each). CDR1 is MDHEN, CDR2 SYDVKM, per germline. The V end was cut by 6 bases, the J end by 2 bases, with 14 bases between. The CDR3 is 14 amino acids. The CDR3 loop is CASSRPGPAYEQYF. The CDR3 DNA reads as TGTGCCAGCAGCCGCCCGGGACCGGCCTACGAGCAGTACTTC.

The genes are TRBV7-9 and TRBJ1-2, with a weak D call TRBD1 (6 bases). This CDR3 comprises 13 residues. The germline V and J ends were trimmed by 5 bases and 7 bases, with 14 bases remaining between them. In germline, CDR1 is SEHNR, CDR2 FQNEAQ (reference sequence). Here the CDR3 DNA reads TGTGCCAGCAGCCCAGGACAGCTCACTGGCTACACCTTC. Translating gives CASSPGQLTGYTF.

The CDR3 DNA is TGTGCCAGCAGCTCCGGGACAGTGTTTGATTCACCCCTCCACTTT. This encodes CASSSGTVFDSPLHF. This chain links TRBV11-3 with TRBJ1-6; 7 nucleotides line up with TRBD1. This CDR3 has 15 amino acids. CDR1 SGHNT and CDR2 YENEEA come from the germline V gene. With 4 bases clipped from V and 8 bases from J, the junction kept 8 bases outside the gene matches.

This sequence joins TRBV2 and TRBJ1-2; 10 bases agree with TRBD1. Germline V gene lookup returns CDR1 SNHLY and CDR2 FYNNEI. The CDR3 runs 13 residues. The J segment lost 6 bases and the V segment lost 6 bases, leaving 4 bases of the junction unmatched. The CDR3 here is CASRGTGVDGYTF. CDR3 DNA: TGTGCCAGCAGGGGGACAGGGGTTGATGGCTACACCTTC.

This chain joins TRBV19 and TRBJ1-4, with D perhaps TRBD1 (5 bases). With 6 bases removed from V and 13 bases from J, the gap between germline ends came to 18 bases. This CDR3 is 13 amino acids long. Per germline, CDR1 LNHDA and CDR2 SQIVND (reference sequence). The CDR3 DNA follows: TGTGCCAGTAGCCCCGATTGGGGCCTCGGACTGTTTTTT. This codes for CASSPDWGLGLFF.

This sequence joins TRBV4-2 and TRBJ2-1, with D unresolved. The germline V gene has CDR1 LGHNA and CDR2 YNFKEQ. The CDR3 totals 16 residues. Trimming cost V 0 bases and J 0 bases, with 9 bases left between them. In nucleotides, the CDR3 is TGTGCCAGCAGCCAAGATACGGATCCCTCCTACAATGAGCAGTTCTTC. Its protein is CASSQDTDPSYNEQFF.

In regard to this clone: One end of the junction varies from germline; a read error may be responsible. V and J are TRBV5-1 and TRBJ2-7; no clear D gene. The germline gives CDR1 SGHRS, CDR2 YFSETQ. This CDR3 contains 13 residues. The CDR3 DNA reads TGTGCCAGCAGCTTACAGTACTCCTACGAGCAGTACTTC. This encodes CASSLQYSYEQYF.

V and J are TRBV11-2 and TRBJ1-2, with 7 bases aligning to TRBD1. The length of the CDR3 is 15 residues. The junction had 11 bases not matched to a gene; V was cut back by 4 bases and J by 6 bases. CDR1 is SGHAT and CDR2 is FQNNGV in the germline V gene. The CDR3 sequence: CASSSTGTVQHGYTF. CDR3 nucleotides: TGTGCCAGCAGCTCCACCGGGACAGTACAGCATGGCTACACCTTC.

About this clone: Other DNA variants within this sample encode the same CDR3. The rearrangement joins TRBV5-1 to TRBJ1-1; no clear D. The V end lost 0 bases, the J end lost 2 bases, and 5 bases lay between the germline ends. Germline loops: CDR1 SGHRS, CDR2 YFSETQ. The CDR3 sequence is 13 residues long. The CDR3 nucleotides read TGCGCCAGCAGCTTGGGAGGTAACACTGAAGCTTTCTTT. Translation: CASSLGGNTEAFF.

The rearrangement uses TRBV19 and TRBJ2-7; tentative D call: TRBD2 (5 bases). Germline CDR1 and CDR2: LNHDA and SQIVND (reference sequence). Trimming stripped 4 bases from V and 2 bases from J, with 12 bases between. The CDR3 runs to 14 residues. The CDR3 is CASSSRRGTYEQYF. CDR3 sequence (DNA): TGTGCCAGTAGTAGTCGGCGAGGGACCTACGAGCAGTACTTC. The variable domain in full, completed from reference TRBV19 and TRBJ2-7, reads DGGITQSPKYLFRKEGQNVTLSCEQNLNHDAMYWYRQDPGQGLRLIYYSQIVNDFQKGDIAEGYSVSREKKESFPLTVTSAQKNPTAFYLCASSSRRGTYEQYFGPGTRLTVT.

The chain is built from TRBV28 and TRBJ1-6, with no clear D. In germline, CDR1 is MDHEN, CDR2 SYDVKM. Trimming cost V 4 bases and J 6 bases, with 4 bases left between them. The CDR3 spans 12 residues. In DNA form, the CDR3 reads TGTGCCAGCAGTTCCGCTAATTCACCCCTCCACTTT. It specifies CASSSANSPLHF.

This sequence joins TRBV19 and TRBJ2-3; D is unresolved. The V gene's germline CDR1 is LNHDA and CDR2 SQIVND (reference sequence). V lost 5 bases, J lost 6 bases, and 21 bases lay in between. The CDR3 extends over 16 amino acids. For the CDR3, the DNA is TGTGCCAGTAGTGCACCTCGGGCTTCTCGCGTGGATACGCAGTATTTT. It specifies CASSAPRASRVDTQYF.

This chain's CDR3 is CAIRKTSGTNTGELFF. The CDR3 DNA sequence: TGTGCCATCAGAAAGACTAGCGGGACCAACACCGGGGAGCTGTTTTTT. The V gene is TRBV10-3, the J gene TRBJ2-2, with 11 bases fitting TRBD2. Trimming removed 6 bases from V and 2 bases from J; junction bases left unmatched: 5. CDR1 and CDR2 from the germline V gene are ENHRY and SYGVKD. This CDR3 comprises 16 residues.

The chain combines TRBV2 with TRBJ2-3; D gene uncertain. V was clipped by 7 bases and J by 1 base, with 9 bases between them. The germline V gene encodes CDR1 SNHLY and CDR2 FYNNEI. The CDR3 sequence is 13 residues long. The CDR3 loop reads CASTLGRTDTQYF. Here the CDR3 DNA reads TGTGCCAGCACATTGGGTCGCACAGATACGCAGTATTTT.

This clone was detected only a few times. CDR3 bases: TGTGCCAGCAGCTTGGCCGGGGCCGTCCGTAAATCTGGGGCCAACGTCCTGACTTTC. Protein product: CASSLAGAVRKSGANVLTF. J is TRBJ2-6 and V is TRBV5-6; D assignment may be TRBD1 or TRBD2 (5 bases each). Germline CDR1 is SGHDT and CDR2 is YYEEEE. The CDR3 length is 19 residues. V was cut by 0 bases and J by 1 base, with 17 bases left in between.

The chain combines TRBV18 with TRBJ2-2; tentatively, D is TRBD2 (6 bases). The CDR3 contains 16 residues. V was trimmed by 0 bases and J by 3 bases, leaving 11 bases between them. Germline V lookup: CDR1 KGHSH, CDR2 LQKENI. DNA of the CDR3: TGTGCCAGCTCACCACCGGTGGCGGGGTACACCGGGGAGCTGTTTTTT. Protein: CASSPPVAGYTGELFF. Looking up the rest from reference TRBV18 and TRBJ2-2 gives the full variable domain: NAGVMQNPRHLVRRRGQEARLRCSPMKGHSHVYWYRQLPEEGLKFMVYLQKENIIDESGMPKERFSAEFPKEGPSILRIQQVVRGDSAAYFCASSPPVAGYTGELFFGEGSRLTVL.

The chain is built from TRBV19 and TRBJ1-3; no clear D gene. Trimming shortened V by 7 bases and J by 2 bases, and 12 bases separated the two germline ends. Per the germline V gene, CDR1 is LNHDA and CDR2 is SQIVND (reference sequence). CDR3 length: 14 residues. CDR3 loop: CASISRQAGNTIYF. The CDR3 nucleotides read TGTGCCAGTATATCTCGGCAGGCTGGAAACACCATATATTTT.

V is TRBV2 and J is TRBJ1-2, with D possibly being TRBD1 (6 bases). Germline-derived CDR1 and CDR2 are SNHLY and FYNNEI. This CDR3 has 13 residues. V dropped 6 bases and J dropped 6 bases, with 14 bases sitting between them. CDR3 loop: CASSPSGGHGYTF. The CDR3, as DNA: TGTGCCAGCAGCCCGTCGGGGGGCCATGGCTACACCTTC.

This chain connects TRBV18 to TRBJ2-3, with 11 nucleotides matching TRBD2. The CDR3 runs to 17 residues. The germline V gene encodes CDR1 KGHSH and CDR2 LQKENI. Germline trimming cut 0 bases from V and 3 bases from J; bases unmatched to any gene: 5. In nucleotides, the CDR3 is TGTGCCAGCTCACCACCTCTGCTAGCGGGAGGTACAGATACGCAGTATTTT. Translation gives CASSPPLLAGGTDTQYF.